The next 27 T cell receptor beta chains were all read from a single sample in a study of cytomegalovirus exposure and HLA in healthy donors. In the PCR, 60 Vbeta and 13 Jbeta primers were used. Some clones are missing from TCRdb's copy, which holds only in-frame ones; the method was immunoSEQ multiplex PCR. This repertoire shows tens of thousands of clones, over 60% found once; its top ten account for roughly 6%. Sequencing was performed on PBMCs. These receptors all stem from a female donor in good health and CMV-seronegative.

This chain joins TRBV6-6 and TRBJ2-7; D call uncertain. Trimming took 0 bases from V and 6 from J, leaving 3 bases between them. The germline V gene has CDR1 MNHNY and CDR2 SVGAGI (reference sequence). This CDR3 spans 11 amino acids. The CDR3 region is CASSYSREQYF. CDR3 in DNA: TGTGCCAGCAGTTACTCGCGCGAGCAGTACTTC.

V usage is TRBV5-1 and J usage is TRBJ2-7; unclear D gene. Germline CDR1 reads SGHRS; CDR2 reads YFSETQ. The CDR3 extends over 13 amino acids. V lost 0 bases and J 2 bases, leaving 6 bases between the germline ends. This CDR3 is CASSLDSTYEQYF. The CDR3 DNA follows: TGCGCCAGCAGCTTGGACAGCACCTACGAGCAGTACTTC.

This rearrangement joins TRBV5-1 to TRBJ2-3; TRBD1 matches at 8 bases. V trimming: 9 bases; J trimming: 2 bases; junction bases outside the gene matches: 5. This CDR3 is built from 13 residues. The germline CDR1 and CDR2 sequences are SGHRS and YFSETQ. Here the CDR3 reads CATRQGPTDTQYF. The CDR3 bases are TGCGCCACCCGACAGGGGCCCACAGATACGCAGTATTTT. The whole variable domain, remainder taken from reference TRBV5-1 and TRBJ2-3, is KAGVTQTPRYLIKTRGQQVTLSCSPISGHRSVSWYQQTPGQGLQFLFEYFSETQRNKGNFPGRFSGRQFSNSRSEMNVSTLELGDSALYLCATRQGPTDTQYFGPGTRLTVL.

The chain carries TRBV27 and TRBJ2-1, with D maybe TRBD2 (6 bases). This CDR3 is 13 amino acids long. V shed 6 bases and J shed 13 bases, with 19 bases lying between them. Germline V gene data show CDR1 as MNHEY and CDR2 as SMNVEV (reference sequence). Here the CDR3 reads CASRPPLPREQFF. CDR3 sequence (DNA): TGTGCCAGCAGACCCCCCTTGCCGCGGGAACAGTTCTTC.

The genes are TRBV5-1 and TRBJ1-4; TRBD1 matches 7 bases. Germline V lookup: CDR1 SGHRS, CDR2 YFSETQ. The CDR3 is made up of 14 amino acids. V dropped 4 bases and J dropped 7; count of bases not matched to a gene: 7. CDR3: CASSTDRDAEKLFF. The CDR3 DNA follows: TGCGCCAGCAGCACCGACAGGGACGCTGAAAAACTGTTTTTT.

The rearrangement uses TRBV28 and TRBJ2-7; a weak D match, TRBD1 (6 bases). The CDR3 is 14 residues long. V was trimmed by 7 bases and J by 7 bases, leaving 20 bases between them. Germline V gene sequence: CDR1 MDHEN, CDR2 SYDVKM. The DNA of the CDR3 is TGTGCCAGCACCCTAGGACAGCACACTTATGAGCAGTACTTC. Protein: CASTLGQHTYEQYF.

The chain has TRBV7-9 and TRBJ2-7; TRBD1 is a possible D gene (7 bases). The ends were cut back, 3 bases at V and 4 bases at J, with 10 bases in the middle. This CDR3 region has 13 residues. CDR1 and CDR2 (germline): SEHNR, FQNEAQ (reference sequence). The CDR3: CASSFPGGYEQYF. CDR3 bases: TGTGCCAGCAGCTTCCCAGGGGGGTACGAGCAGTACTTC.

The chain links TRBV14 to TRBJ1-5, with 7 bases that match TRBD1. CDR1 and CDR2 (germline): SGHDN, FVKESK. The CDR3 sequence is 15 residues long. V trimming: 1 base; J trimming: 2 bases; junction bases outside the gene matches: 2. The CDR3 DNA is TGTGCCAGCAGCCAAGGGACAGGCGGCAATCAGCCCCAGCATTTT. Residues: CASSQGTGGNQPQHF. Variable domain in full (rest from reference TRBV14 and TRBJ1-5): EAGVTQFPSHSVIEKGQTVTLRCDPISGHDNLYWYRRVMGKEIKFLLHFVKESKQDESGMPNNRFLAERTGGTYSTLKVQPAELEDSGVYFCASSQGTGGNQPQHFGDGTRLSIL.

The chain couples TRBV7-8 to TRBJ2-7, with D perhaps matching TRBD1 (6 bases). V lost 5 bases, J lost 2 bases, and 13 bases lay in between. This CDR3 is 14 amino acids long. Per germline, CDR1 SGHVS and CDR2 FQNEAQ. CDR3 in DNA: TGTGCCAGCAGCACCCAAACAGGGACCTACGAGCAGTACTTC. Protein sequence: CASSTQTGTYEQYF.

This chain joins TRBV5-1 and TRBJ2-7; a possible D gene is TRBD1 (5 bases). The ends were cut back, 0 bases at V and 0 bases at J, with 13 bases in the middle. The V gene's germline CDR1 is SGHRS and CDR2 YFSETQ. The CDR3 runs to 16 residues. CDR3 sequence reads: CASSLARQGSSYEQYF. The CDR3 DNA is TGCGCCAGCAGCTTGGCCCGGCAGGGAAGCTCCTACGAGCAGTACTTC.

The genes are TRBV6-1 and TRBJ1-3; possibly TRBD1 for D (5 bases). The ends were cut back, 8 bases at V and 4 bases at J, with 12 bases in the middle. The CDR3 extends over 13 amino acids. CDR1 is MNHNS and CDR2 is SASEGT in the germline V gene. The CDR3 bases are TGTGCCAGCGGGGCCGGGTACGGAAACACCATATATTTT. It specifies CASGAGYGNTIYF.

V gene TRBV27 combines with J gene TRBJ2-7; D may be TRBD2 (6 bases). Germline assignment: CDR1 MNHEY and CDR2 SMNVEV (reference sequence). The CDR3 length is 15 residues. V shed 2 bases and J shed 2 bases, with 13 bases lying between them. This CDR3 is CASSLSSGAPYEQYF. In nucleotides, the CDR3 is TGTGCCAGCAGTTTAAGTAGCGGCGCACCCTACGAGCAGTACTTC.

CDR3 loop: CASSPTGLEQYF. The CDR3 DNA sequence: TGTGCCAGCAGTCCTACAGGGCTCGAGCAGTACTTC. The gene calls are TRBV27 and TRBJ2-7; possible D gene TRBD1, 6 bases. With 5 bases removed from V and 6 bases from J, the gap between germline ends came to 11 bases. Per the germline V gene, CDR1 is MNHEY and CDR2 is SMNVEV (reference sequence). CDR3 length equals 12 residues.

The rearrangement joins TRBV19 to TRBJ1-5; no clear D. The CDR3 is made up of 13 amino acids. The V gene lost 10 bases and the J gene lost 6 bases, with 16 bases spanning the gap. Germline assignment: CDR1 LNHDA and CDR2 SQIVND (reference sequence). The CDR3 sequence is CATEDAGGQPQHF. The CDR3 coding sequence is TGTGCCACCGAGGACGCGGGCGGTCAGCCCCAGCATTTT.

The chain carries TRBV5-4 and TRBJ1-2; 9 bases are shared with TRBD1. Trimming at V came to 6 bases and at J to 6 bases, leaving 12 bases not matched to a gene. CDR1 and CDR2 (germline): SGHNT, YYREEE (reference sequence). The CDR3 has 15 residues. The CDR3 is CASTLTFRQGDGYTF. CDR3 bases: TGTGCCAGCACCCTGACATTCCGACAGGGGGATGGCTACACCTTC.

The V call is TRBV4-2, the J call TRBJ2-1; D perhaps matches TRBD1 (5 bases). This CDR3 has 15 amino acids. The ends were cut back, 1 base at V and 5 bases at J, with 12 bases in the middle. Germline CDR1 and CDR2: LGHNA and YNFKEQ. CDR3: CASSQAQGFNNEQFF. CDR3 nucleotides: TGTGCCAGCAGCCAAGCTCAGGGATTCAACAATGAGCAGTTCTTC.

CDR3: CAWNWAAGTYEQYF. In nucleotides, the CDR3 is TGTGCCTGGAATTGGGCAGCCGGAACCTACGAGCAGTACTTC. The chain employs TRBV30 and TRBJ2-7; unclear D gene. This CDR3 region has 14 residues. Germline CDR1 reads GTSNPN; CDR2 reads SVGIG (reference sequence). The V and J ends lost 4 bases and 2 bases respectively, with 15 bases between them.

This chain connects TRBV11-2 to TRBJ2-1; perhaps TRBD2 as D (6 bases). The V gene's germline CDR1 is SGHAT and CDR2 FQNNGV. This CDR3 contains 15 residues. Trimming shortened V by 1 base and J by 4 bases, and 11 bases separated the two germline ends. CDR3 residues: CASSLGLARYNEQFF. The CDR3 DNA follows: TGTGCCAGCAGCTTAGGTCTAGCGCGTTACAATGAGCAGTTCTTC.

This sequence joins TRBV5-4 and TRBJ1-1, with D hard to call. V was clipped by 5 bases and J by 3 bases, with 11 bases between them. CDR1 SGHNT and CDR2 YYREEE come from the germline V gene (reference sequence). The CDR3 runs to 13 residues. The CDR3 sequence is CASRQQRDTEAFF. For the CDR3, the DNA is TGTGCCAGCAGACAACAGAGGGACACTGAAGCTTTCTTT.

The V call is TRBV5-5, the J call TRBJ2-1; TRBD2 matches 12 bases. CDR1 SGHKS and CDR2 YYEKEE come from the germline V gene (reference sequence). Trimming at V came to 6 bases and at J to 1 base, leaving 11 bases not matched to a gene. The CDR3 loop spans 18 amino acids. CDR3 bases: TGTGCCAGCACTCTGAGACCGGGGACTAGCGGGTCCTACAATGAGCAGTTCTTC. Its protein is CASTLRPGTSGSYNEQFF.

This clone was seen more than once but under ten times. The chain is built from TRBV2 and TRBJ2-7, with 12 nucleotides matching TRBD1. Germline CDR1 reads SNHLY; CDR2 reads FYNNEI. CDR3 length equals 16 residues. The V segment lost 6 bases and the J segment 4 bases; nucleotides outside the gene matches: 10. The CDR3 bases are TGTGCCAGCAGCAGAACGGGACAGGGGGCAAAGTACGAGCAGTACTTC. Amino acid sequence: CASSRTGQGAKYEQYF.

The V gene is TRBV6-6, the J gene TRBJ1-2, with D perhaps TRBD1 (5 bases). This CDR3 is 14 amino acids long. V lost 7 bases and J 2 bases, leaving 14 bases between the germline ends. Germline CDR1 reads MNHNY; CDR2 reads SVGAGI (reference sequence). The CDR3 loop is CASISGGTNYGYTF. For the CDR3, the DNA is TGTGCCAGCATCTCCGGGGGTACGAACTATGGCTACACCTTC.

This clone was recorded once. The V and J genes are TRBV6-1 and TRBJ2-7; 8 nucleotides line up with TRBD2. The germline gives CDR1 MNHNS, CDR2 SASEGT. Trimming cost V 10 bases and J 3 bases; bases outside gene matches: 11. The CDR3 covers 14 residues. The DNA of the CDR3 is TGTGCCACCCGGGAGGGCACAGCTCGCTACGAGCAGTACTTC. Translating it yields CATREGTARYEQYF.

V and J are TRBV5-1 and TRBJ2-1; D is uncertain. The CDR3 loop spans 14 amino acids. CDR1 is SGHRS and CDR2 is YFSETQ in the germline V gene. V dropped 5 bases and J dropped 5 bases, with 14 bases sitting between them. The CDR3 loop is CASRARSADNEQFF. In DNA, the CDR3 is TGCGCCAGCAGGGCTAGGAGTGCCGACAATGAGCAGTTCTTC.

This sequence joins TRBV4-3 and TRBJ2-3; possibly TRBD2 for D (5 bases). The ends were cut back, 2 bases at V and 4 bases at J, with 13 bases in the middle. This CDR3 is 15 amino acids long. Germline-derived CDR1 and CDR2 are LGHNA and YSLEER. This chain's CDR3 is CASSQRSRAPDTQYF. Here the CDR3 DNA reads TGCGCCAGCAGCCAACGGTCGAGGGCCCCAGATACGCAGTATTTT.

The CDR3 sequence is CASSSPGADTQYF. CDR3 nucleotide sequence: TGTGCCAGCAGTTCCCCAGGGGCAGATACGCAGTATTTT. The V call is TRBV28, the J call TRBJ2-3, with D possibly being TRBD1 (6 bases). The germline V gene encodes CDR1 MDHEN and CDR2 SYDVKM. V lost 4 bases to trimming and J lost 4 bases, with 9 bases between them. The CDR3 contains 13 residues.

This chain connects TRBV30 to TRBJ2-3; tentative D call: TRBD1 (6 bases). The ends were cut back, 4 bases at V and 4 bases at J, with 6 bases in the middle. CDR3 size: 11 residues. The germline gives CDR1 GTSNPN, CDR2 SVGIG (reference sequence). CDR3: CAWTGADTQYF. CDR3 in DNA: TGTGCCTGGACAGGGGCAGATACGCAGTATTTT.